Ten or more counts support the clone carrying this TCR beta chain. Its antigen is as yet unknown. As for the cDNA, it was generated by 5'RACE with 10-nucleotide random UMIs. TCRdb independently ran MiXCR on the 5' RACE reads; one entry per CDR3 protein. The table records roughly 59,000 distinct CDR3 sequences, roughly 4.9% of them present only once. The entry originates in a study of neurological immune-mediated disorders. Study-level results: Phylogenetic grouping assigned the repertoires of 18 of 34 multiple sclerosis patients to a single related-CDR3 cluster, representing a possible signature. Private repertoires in all groups were suggested by the absence of shared CDR3 amino acid sequences among expanded clones across subjects. The multiple sclerosis repertoire cluster was not associated with any clinical or MRI feature, with the authors stating that larger cohorts are needed.

This CDR3 spans 13 amino acids. V was pared by 6 bases and J by 4 bases, with 15 bases between. The V gene's germline CDR1 is DFQATT and CDR2 SNEGSKA (reference sequence). The receptor was isolated from a human donor with multiple sclerosis. The donor label of this sample is uncertain. The sequenced sample consisted of PBMCs. The rearrangement uses TRBV20-1 and TRBJ1-1; D uncertain. The CDR3 DNA sequence: TGCAGTGCCTCCCCGGACGGTGGCACTGAAGCTTTCTTT. Its translation: CSASPDGGTEAFF.